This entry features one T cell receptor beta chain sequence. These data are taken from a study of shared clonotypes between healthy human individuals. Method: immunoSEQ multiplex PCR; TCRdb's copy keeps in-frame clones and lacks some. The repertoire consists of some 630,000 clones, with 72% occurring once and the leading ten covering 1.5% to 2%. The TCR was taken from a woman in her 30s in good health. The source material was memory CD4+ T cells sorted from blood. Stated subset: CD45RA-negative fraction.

The DNA for the CDR3 is TGTGCCAGCAGCCAAGAAGGACAGGGAGGCTACACCTTC. Protein sequence: CASSQEGQGGYTF. The chain uses TRBV4-2 and TRBJ1-2, with 8 positions matching TRBD1. Germline CDR1 and CDR2: LGHNA and YNFKEQ. The ends lost 0 bases at V and 8 bases at J; junction bases unmatched: 2. This CDR3 region has 13 residues.